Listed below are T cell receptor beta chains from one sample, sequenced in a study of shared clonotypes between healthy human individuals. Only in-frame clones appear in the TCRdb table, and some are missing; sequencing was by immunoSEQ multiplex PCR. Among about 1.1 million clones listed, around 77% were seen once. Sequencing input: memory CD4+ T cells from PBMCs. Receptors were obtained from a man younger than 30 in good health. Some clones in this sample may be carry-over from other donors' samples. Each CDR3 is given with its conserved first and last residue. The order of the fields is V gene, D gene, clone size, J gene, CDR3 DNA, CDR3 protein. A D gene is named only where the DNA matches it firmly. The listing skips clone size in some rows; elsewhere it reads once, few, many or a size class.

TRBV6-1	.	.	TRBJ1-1	TGTGCCAGCAGTGAAGGGGCCGACACTGAAGCTTTCTTT	CASSEGADTEAFF
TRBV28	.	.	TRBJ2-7	TGTGCCAGCAGTGGGGCCCCACGCCTTCACGAGCAGTACTTC	CASSGAPRLHEQYF
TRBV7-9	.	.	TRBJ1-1	TGTGCCAGCAGCTTATATGCCAGCGACGAGGGGGCTTTCTTT	CASSLYASDEGAFF
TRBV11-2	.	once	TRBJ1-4	TGTGCCAGCAGCTCAATACGGGGCGGGGGAGCAACTAATGAAAAACTGTTTTTT	CASSSIRGGGATNEKLFF
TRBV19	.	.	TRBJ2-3	TGTGCCAGTAGCGACGGGAGCCGCCAAGCAGATACGCAGTATTTT	CASSDGSRQADTQYF
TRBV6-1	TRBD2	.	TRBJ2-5	TGTGCCAGCACCTGGGGGGGGGACCAAGAGACCCAGTACTTC	CASTWGGDQETQYF
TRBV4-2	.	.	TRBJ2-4	TGTGCCAGCAGCCAAGATACAGGGTGGAACATTCAGTACTTC	CASSQDTGWNIQYF
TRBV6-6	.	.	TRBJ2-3	TGTGCCAGTAGGACCGATAGCACAGATACGCAGTATTTT	CASRTDSTDTQYF
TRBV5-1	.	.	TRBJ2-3	TGCGCCAGCAGCTTGCGAGGGGTCGGCACAGATACGCAGTATTTT	CASSLRGVGTDTQYF
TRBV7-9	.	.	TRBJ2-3	TGTGCCAGCAGCTTTGTTCCCGGACTCACAGATACGCAGTATTTT	CASSFVPGLTDTQYF
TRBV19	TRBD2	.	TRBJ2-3	TGTGCCAGTAGTAGGGAGGGGCTGAAAGATACGCAGTATTTT	CASSREGLKDTQYF
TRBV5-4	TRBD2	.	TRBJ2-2	TGTGCCAGCAGCAGCGGGAGGGGGAGTGGGACCGGGGAGCTGTTTTTT	CASSSGRGSGTGELFF
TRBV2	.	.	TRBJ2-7	TGTGCCAGCAGTGGGTTCCTCGAGCAGTACTTC	CASSGFLEQYF
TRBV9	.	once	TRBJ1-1	TGTGCCAGCAGCGTAGCGGGACTTATGACCACTGAAGCTTTCTTT	CASSVAGLMTTEAFF
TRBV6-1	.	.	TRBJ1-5	TGTGCCAGCAGACTCGACAGAAATCAGCCCCAGCATTTT	CASRLDRNQPQHF
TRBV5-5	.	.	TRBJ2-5	TGTGCCAGCAGCCCCGGCCTGACGTGGTGGGAGACCCAGTACTTC	CASSPGLTWWETQYF
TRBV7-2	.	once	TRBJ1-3	TGTGCCAGCAGCTTAAACGGGTTCTCTGGAAACACCATATATTTT	CASSLNGFSGNTIYF
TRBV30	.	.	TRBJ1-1	TGTGCCTGGAGTGTTTTGGGGAGAAGCACTGAAGCTTTCTTT	CAWSVLGRSTEAFF
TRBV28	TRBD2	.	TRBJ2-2	TGTGCCAGCAGTTTCGGGACTAGCGGTCACGGGGAGCTGTTTTTT	CASSFGTSGHGELFF
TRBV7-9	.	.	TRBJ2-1	TGTGCCAGCAGCTTAGGGGCCGAAAATGAGCAGTTCTTC	CASSLGAENEQFF
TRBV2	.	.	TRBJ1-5	TGTGCCAGCACCCTGGGTGGACGGAACAATCAGCCCCAGCATTTT	CASTLGGRNNQPQHF
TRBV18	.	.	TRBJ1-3	TGTGCCAGCACGGGAACAGGACAAGCTGGAAACACCATATATTTT	CASTGTGQAGNTIYF
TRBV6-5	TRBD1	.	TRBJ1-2	TGTGCCAGCAGTTACGCGACAGGGGGGCACTATGGCTACACCTTC	CASSYATGGHYGYTF
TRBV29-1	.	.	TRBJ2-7	TGCAGCGTCCAACCCACAGGGTACGAGCAGTACTTC	CSVQPTGYEQYF
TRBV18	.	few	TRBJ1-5	TGTGCCAGCTCACCTTCACAGGAGCAGCCCCAGCATTTT	CASSPSQEQPQHF
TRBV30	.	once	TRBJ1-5	TGTGCCTGGAGCGCACCAGGACACAATCAGCCCCAGCATTTT	CAWSAPGHNQPQHF
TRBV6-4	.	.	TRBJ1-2	TGTGCCAGAGGGGAAGGTAGGGCTGGCTACACCTTC	CARGEGRAGYTF
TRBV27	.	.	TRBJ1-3	TGTGCCACCAGGGACGGGAACTCTGGAAACACCATATATTTT	CATRDGNSGNTIYF
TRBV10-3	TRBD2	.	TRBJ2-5	TGTGCCATCAGTGGGCTAGCGGGAGCAAAGGAGACCCAGTACTTC	CAISGLAGAKETQYF
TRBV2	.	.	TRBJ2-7	TGTGCCAGCAGTGTTTCACTCGAGCAGTACTTC	CASSVSLEQYF
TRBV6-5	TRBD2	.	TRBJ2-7	TGTGCCAGCAGATCTAGCGGGATGCACGAGCAGTACTTC	CASRSSGMHEQYF
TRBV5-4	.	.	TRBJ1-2	TGTGCCAGCAGCTACGACAGCAACTATGGCTACACCTTC	CASSYDSNYGYTF
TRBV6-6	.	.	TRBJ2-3	TGTGCCAGCAGCAAAGGGGCAGGGACAACAGATACGCAGTATTTT	CASSKGAGTTDTQYF
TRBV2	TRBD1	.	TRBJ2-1	TGTGCCAGCAGTATCGACAGGGGGGGTTACAATGAGCAGTTCTTC	CASSIDRGGYNEQFF
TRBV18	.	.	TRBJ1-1	TGTGCCAGCTCACCATTCGGGGAGAACACTGAAGCTTTCTTT	CASSPFGENTEAFF
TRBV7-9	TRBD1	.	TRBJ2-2	TGTGCCAGCAGCTTAGCACAGGGGGCTGGCGGGGAGCTGTTTTTT	CASSLAQGAGGELFF
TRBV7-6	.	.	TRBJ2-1	TGTGCCAGCAGCTTAAACATCTACGATGAGCAGTTCTTC	CASSLNIYDEQFF
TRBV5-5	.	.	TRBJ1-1	TGTGCCAGCAGCTTGAGACTCACTGAAGCTTTCTTT	CASSLRLTEAFF
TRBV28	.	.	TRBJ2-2	TGTGCCTCCAGTGGGGGGACGTACACCGGGGAGCTGTTTTTT	CASSGGTYTGELFF
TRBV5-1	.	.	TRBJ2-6	TGCGCCAGCAGCTTGGCAGGAGGCACCTCTGGGGCCAACGTCCTGACTTTC	CASSLAGGTSGANVLTF
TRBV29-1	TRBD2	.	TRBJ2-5	TGCAGCTCAGGGGCAAAACAGCGGGAGGCCGGGGAGACCCAGTACTTC	CSSGAKQREAGETQYF
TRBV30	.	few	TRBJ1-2	TGTGCCTGGGGGACGTTCTATGGCTACACCTTC	CAWGTFYGYTF
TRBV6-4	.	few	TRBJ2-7	TGTGCCAGGCTAATCCACGAGCAGTACTTC	CARLIHEQYF